A single sample is the source of the 10 T cell receptor beta chains below, sequenced in a study of T cell repertoires in cytomegalovirus infection. A single record per CDR3 protein comes from TCRdb applying MiXCR to the reads. This table holds approximately 300,000 distinct CDR3 sequences, roughly 29% found once. These TCRs' antigens remain unknown. The specimen was cultured PBMCs, collected from culture after CMV antigen stimulation. These receptors were obtained from a human donor in good health (CMV status not recorded). Some clones in this sample may be carry-over from other donors' samples.

This chain connects TRBV12-3 or TRBV12-4 to TRBJ1-5; D unclear. Between the trimmed V and J ends, which lost 1 base and 9 bases, there was a span of 13 bases. CDR3 length: 14 amino acids. Here the CDR3 reads CASSLEGTAGPQHF. DNA for the CDR3: TGTGCCAGCAGTTTAGAGGGCACCGCTGGGCCCCAGCATTTT.

V gene TRBV7-2 combines with J gene TRBJ2-1; D is unresolved. V dropped 5 bases and J dropped 6 bases, with 5 bases sitting between them. CDR3 length: 11 amino acids. Germline CDR1 reads SGHTA; CDR2 reads FQGNSA. CDR3 in amino acids: CASSRINEQFF. The CDR3 nucleotides are TGTGCCAGCAGCCGGATCAATGAGCAGTTCTTC. Together with reference TRBV7-2 and TRBJ2-1, the CDR3 gives the full variable domain: GAGVSQSPSNKVTEKGKDVELRCDPISGHTALYWYRQSLGQGLEFLIYFQGNSAPDKSGLPSDRFSAERTGGSVSTLTIQRTQQEDSAVYLCASSRINEQFFGPGTRLTVL.

This clonotype was counted a few times. The rearrangement uses TRBV14 and TRBJ2-7; unclear D gene. Germline V gene sequence: CDR1 SGHDN, CDR2 FVKESK. This CDR3 has 11 residues. Trimming pared 1 base from V and 6 bases from J, leaving 4 bases between. Here the CDR3 reads CASSQGVEQYF. The CDR3 coding sequence is TGTGCCAGCAGCCAAGGGGTCGAGCAGTACTTC. The variable domain in full, with the rest retrieved from reference TRBV14 and TRBJ2-7, is EAGVTQFPSHSVIEKGQTVTLRCDPISGHDNLYWYRRVMGKEIKFLLHFVKESKQDESGMPNNRFLAERTGGTYSTLKVQPAELEDSGVYFCASSQGVEQYFGPGTRLTVT.

CDR3 region: CASSYTGRRNTEAFF. The DNA of the CDR3 is TGTGCCAGCAGCTACACGGGACGTAGGAACACTGAAGCTTTCTTT. The chain links TRBV7-9 to TRBJ1-1; perhaps TRBD1 as D (5 bases). Germline CDR1 SEHNR, CDR2 FQNEAQ (reference sequence). The CDR3 contains 15 residues. V was trimmed by 4 bases and J by 1 base, leaving 13 bases between them.

There are many counts of this clonotype. This chain links TRBV7-6 with TRBJ2-1; 8 bases agree with TRBD2. V lost 3 bases to trimming and J lost 8 bases; unmatched junction nucleotides: 9. The CDR3 sequence is 15 residues long. The V gene's germline CDR1 is SGHVS and CDR2 FNYEAQ. CDR3 sequence: CASSFFGGRRDEQFF. In DNA, the CDR3 is TGTGCCAGCAGCTTTTTCGGCGGGAGGCGGGATGAGCAGTTCTTC. Filled out from reference TRBV7-6 and TRBJ2-1, the complete variable domain reads GAGVSQSPRYKVTKRGQDVALRCDPISGHVSLYWYRQALGQGPEFLTYFNYEAQQDKSGLPNDRFSAERPEGSISTLTIQRTEQRDSAMYRCASSFFGGRRDEQFFGPGTRLTVL.

This clonotype was seen only a few times. The chain links TRBV12-5 to TRBJ2-1, with 8 bases that match TRBD2. This CDR3 spans 14 amino acids. In germline, CDR1 is LGHNT, CDR2 FRNRAP. Trimming at V came to 5 bases and at J to 8 bases, leaving 8 bases not matched to a gene. The CDR3, as DNA: TGTGCTAGTGGTCCCGGGGGGGCCGAGGATGAGCAGTTCTTC. Protein product: CASGPGGAEDEQFF.

This clonotype was seen a handful of times. The rearrangement joins TRBV2 to TRBJ1-1; 11 positions agree with TRBD1. V was pared by 5 bases and J by 3 bases, with 5 bases of the junction left unmatched. CDR3 size: 15 residues. The germline CDR1 and CDR2 sequences are SNHLY and FYNNEI. The CDR3 spells CASSSRTGGHTEAFF. In nucleotides, the CDR3 is TGTGCCAGCAGTTCAAGGACAGGGGGCCACACTGAAGCTTTCTTT.

The chain carries TRBV13 and TRBJ2-7; D could derive from TRBD1 or TRBD2 (5 bases each). Germline CDR1 reads PRHDT; CDR2 reads FYEKMQ (reference sequence). V lost 0 bases, J lost 2 bases, and 14 bases lay in between. The CDR3 sequence is 16 residues long. The chain's CDR3 is CASSLGGEGPPYEQYF. CDR3 nucleotides: TGTGCCAGCAGCTTAGGGGGGGAAGGGCCTCCCTACGAGCAGTACTTC.

There are a few counts of this clonotype. The rearrangement uses TRBV5-4 and TRBJ2-2; 7 bases map to TRBD1. With 0 bases clipped from V and 4 bases from J, the junction kept 6 bases outside the gene matches. Germline V gene data show CDR1 as SGHNT and CDR2 as YYREEE (reference sequence). The CDR3 sequence is 16 residues long. CDR3 protein: CASSLDGQVITGELFF. The CDR3 DNA sequence: TGTGCCAGCAGCTTGGACGGACAGGTTATCACCGGGGAGCTGTTTTTT.

The count of this clonotype is one. The V and J genes are TRBV29-1 and TRBJ2-7; a possible D gene is TRBD1 (5 bases). This CDR3 comprises 13 residues. The V gene lost 8 bases and the J gene lost 9 bases, with 23 bases spanning the gap. CDR1 and CDR2 (germline): SQVTM, ANQGSEA. The CDR3 sequence is CSMRQGEPSRQYF. In DNA form, the CDR3 reads TGCAGCATGAGGCAGGGCGAACCCTCCAGGCAGTACTTC.